The next 18 T cell receptor beta chains were all read from a single sample in a study of CD8 T cells in Susac syndrome. An amount of RNA that ranged from roughly 0.5 to 1 ug was reverse transcribed with random hexamers. TCRdb reprocessed the immunoSEQ multiplex PCR reads with MiXCR, giving one entry per CDR3 protein. Counted here are more than 75,000 distinct CDR3 sequences, over 80% occurring once; the ten biggest clones make up less than 0.35%. Sequencing was done on a sample of CD8+ T cells from PBMCs. Every receptor here comes from a human donor in good health.

This clonotype showed up just once. The V and J genes are TRBV3-1 and TRBJ1-1, with D possibly TRBD1 on 5 matching bases. Per germline, CDR1 LGHDT and CDR2 YNNKEL (reference sequence). Trimming removed 7 bases at V and 1 base at J, with 13 bases between. This CDR3 is 14 amino acids long. For the CDR3, the DNA is TGTGCCAGCACCGAAGCTGGGGGGAACACTGAAGCTTTCTTT. Amino acids: CASTEAGGNTEAFF. Drawing the rest from reference TRBV3-1 and TRBJ1-1, the complete variable domain is DTAVSQTPKYLVTQMGNDKSIKCEQNLGHDTMYWYKQDSKKFLKIMFSYNNKELIINETVPNRFSPKSPDKAHLNLHINSLELGDSAVYFCASTEAGGNTEAFFGQGTRLTVV.

A single count supports this clonotype. The genes are TRBV7-8 and TRBJ2-7, with unresolved D. The CDR3 totals 12 residues. With 2 bases removed from V and 3 bases from J, the gap between germline ends came to 5 bases. CDR1 SGHVS and CDR2 FQNEAQ come from the germline V gene. CDR3 amino acids: CASSLTDYEQYF. CDR3 DNA sequence: TGTGCCAGCAGCTTAACAGACTACGAGCAGTACTTC.

This clonotype was observed a single time. V usage is TRBV13 and J usage is TRBJ2-1; 10 nucleotides align to TRBD2. The V gene end was trimmed by 5 bases and the J gene end by 2 bases; junction bases not matched to a gene: 6. Per the germline V gene, CDR1 is PRHDT and CDR2 is FYEKMQ (reference sequence). The CDR3 extends over 16 amino acids. CDR3 in amino acids: CASSESSGGAYNEQFF. CDR3 bases: TGTGCCAGCAGCGAATCTAGCGGGGGAGCCTACAATGAGCAGTTCTTC.

This clonotype occurred once. The chain combines TRBV6-5 with TRBJ2-1; the match to TRBD2 covers 9 bases. Germline values: CDR1 MNHEY, CDR2 SVGAGI. This CDR3 region has 14 residues. With 5 bases clipped from V and 13 bases from J, the junction kept 12 bases outside the gene matches. The CDR3 sequence is CASSPLGSGGLQFF. CDR3 bases: TGTGCCAGCAGTCCCCTGGGTAGCGGGGGACTACAGTTCTTC.

The genes are TRBV5-1 and TRBJ2-3; 7 nucleotides align to TRBD1. With 0 bases clipped from V and 2 bases from J, the junction kept 6 bases outside the gene matches. This CDR3 has 16 amino acids. CDR1 is SGHRS, CDR2 YFSETQ, per germline. The CDR3 is CASSLVQGVDTDTQYF. CDR3 DNA sequence: TGCGCCAGCAGCTTGGTTCAGGGGGTCGACACAGATACGCAGTATTTT.

The chain uses TRBV29-1 and TRBJ1-2; unclear D gene. V was trimmed by 4 bases and J by 3 bases, leaving 18 bases between them. The CDR3 length is 15 residues. Germline CDR1 reads SQVTM; CDR2 reads ANQGSEA. DNA for the CDR3: TGCAGCGTTGCGGGAACAGAGCTATTGGACTATGGCTACACCTTC. It translates to CSVAGTELLDYGYTF.

J is TRBJ1-1 and V is TRBV7-6; D is unresolved. CDR1 is SGHVS, CDR2 FNYEAQ, per germline. With 1 base removed from V and 5 bases from J, the gap between germline ends came to 8 bases. This CDR3 contains 13 residues. The CDR3 coding sequence is TGTGCCAGCAGCTTAGAAGTGGGGACTGAAGCTTTCTTT. It yields the protein CASSLEVGTEAFF. Full variable domain (rest looked up from reference TRBV7-6 and TRBJ1-1): GAGVSQSPRYKVTKRGQDVALRCDPISGHVSLYWYRQALGQGPEFLTYFNYEAQQDKSGLPNDRFSAERPEGSISTLTIQRTEQRDSAMYRCASSLEVGTEAFFGQGTRLTVV.

The rearrangement joins TRBV6-5 to TRBJ2-3; TRBD2 is a possible D gene (6 bases). The germline V gene has CDR1 MNHEY and CDR2 SVGAGI. There are 14 residues in the CDR3. V was clipped by 2 bases and J by 9 bases, with 15 bases between them. The CDR3 region has the DNA TGTGCCAGCAGTTACGACCAGGGAGGTGTAACGCAGTATTTT. It encodes CASSYDQGGVTQYF.

This clonotype appeared a single time. The rearrangement joins TRBV30 to TRBJ2-3; 10 positions match TRBD1. The CDR3 is made up of 13 amino acids. Germline CDR1 GTSNPN, CDR2 SVGIG (reference sequence). J gave up 7 bases and V 5 bases, and 6 bases lay outside the gene matches. CDR3 protein: CAWDGQGVNTQYF. The CDR3 nucleotides are TGTGCCTGGGACGGACAGGGGGTGAATACGCAGTATTTT.

The V and J genes are TRBV10-3 and TRBJ1-6; 8 bases are shared with TRBD1. The CDR3 sequence is 18 residues long. The V gene's germline CDR1 is ENHRY and CDR2 SYGVKD. V gave up 3 bases and J gave up 5 bases; unmatched junction bases: 12. The CDR3 is CAISEIIGQGEDNSPLHF. The DNA for the CDR3 is TGTGCCATCAGTGAAATAATCGGACAGGGAGAGGATAATTCACCCCTCCACTTT.

This clonotype was seen once. The CDR3: CASTSLGTVPNGELFF. The CDR3 region has the DNA TGTGCCAGCACCTCCTTGGGGACAGTCCCAAACGGGGAGCTGTTTTTT. The chain carries TRBV5-6 and TRBJ2-2; 7 nucleotides agree with TRBD1. Germline CDR1 is SGHDT and CDR2 is YYEEEE. The length of the CDR3 is 16 residues. The trim removed 6 bases at V and 7 bases at J, leaving 15 bases unmatched. Based on the CDR3 plus reference TRBV5-6 and TRBJ2-2, the full variable domain is DAGVTQSPTHLIKTRGQQVTLRCSPKSGHDTVSWYQQALGQGPQFIFQYYEEEERQRGNFPDRFSGHQFPNYSSELNVNALLLGDSALYLCASTSLGTVPNGELFFGEGSRLTVL.

V is TRBV30 and J is TRBJ2-7, with D hard to call. From germline, CDR1 is GTSNPN and CDR2 SVGIG (reference sequence). Between the trimmed V and J ends, which lost 2 bases and 1 base, there was a span of 6 bases. The CDR3 sequence is 12 residues long. The CDR3 DNA sequence: TGTGCCTGGAGTAGTTCGTCCTACGAGCAGTACTTC. This codes for CAWSSSSYEQYF.

The rearrangement links TRBV5-1 to TRBJ2-1; 9 bases fit TRBD2. This CDR3 is built from 15 residues. Germline CDR1 SGHRS, CDR2 YFSETQ. V dropped 3 bases and J dropped 1; count of bases not matched to a gene: 2. CDR3: CASSSSGVSYNEQFF. CDR3 nucleotide sequence: TGCGCCAGCAGCTCTAGCGGGGTATCCTACAATGAGCAGTTCTTC.

This clonotype was counted once. The chain carries TRBV10-3 and TRBJ1-1, with a possible D match to TRBD1 (6 bases). The CDR3 loop spans 13 amino acids. V was shortened by 6 bases and J by 4 bases, with 12 bases between the two germline ends. Germline V gene data show CDR1 as ENHRY and CDR2 as SYGVKD. The CDR3 coding sequence is TGTGCCATCAGCCTGGGAGGGGGCACTGAAGCTTTCTTT. As protein: CAISLGGGTEAFF.

This clonotype was found once. The rearrangement links TRBV4-1 to TRBJ1-5; 8 bases are a match to TRBD1. The junction had 12 bases not matched to a gene; V was cut back by 6 bases and J by 8 bases. Germline loops: CDR1 MGHRA, CDR2 YSYEKL. This CDR3 has 15 residues. The CDR3: CASRRTGNNYEPQHF. CDR3 sequence (DNA): TGCGCCAGCAGGCGGACAGGGAATAATTATGAGCCCCAGCATTTT.

This clonotype came up once. V is TRBV27 and J is TRBJ2-1; D is possibly TRBD1 (6 bases). The CDR3 runs to 11 residues. The V end lost 7 bases, the J end lost 7 bases, and 8 bases lay between the germline ends. Germline V gives CDR1 MNHEY, CDR2 SMNVEV (reference sequence). CDR3 sequence reads: CASTTGNEQFF. CDR3 nucleotide sequence: TGTGCCAGCACCACAGGGAATGAGCAGTTCTTC.

The gene calls are TRBV29-1 and TRBJ1-1; D is ambiguous. V was shortened by 4 bases and J by 0 bases, with 9 bases between the two germline ends. CDR3 size: 13 residues. Germline CDR1 and CDR2: SQVTM and ANQGSEA. The CDR3 spells CSVGGILNTEAFF. As DNA, the CDR3 is TGCAGCGTTGGAGGCATCCTGAACACTGAAGCTTTCTTT.

J is TRBJ1-1 and V is TRBV19; weak D call: TRBD1 (6 bases). The length of the CDR3 is 14 residues. CDR1 LNHDA and CDR2 SQIVND come from the germline V gene (reference sequence). The ends were cut back, 5 bases at V and 5 bases at J, with 15 bases in the middle. DNA of the CDR3: TGTGCCAGTAGTCCCCACAGGGTTCGGACTGAAGCTTTCTTT. This translates into CASSPHRVRTEAFF.